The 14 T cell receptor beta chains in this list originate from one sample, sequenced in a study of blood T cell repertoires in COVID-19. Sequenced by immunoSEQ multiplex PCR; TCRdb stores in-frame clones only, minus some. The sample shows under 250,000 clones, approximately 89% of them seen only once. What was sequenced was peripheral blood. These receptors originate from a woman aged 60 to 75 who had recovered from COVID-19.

CDR3 sequence: CASSPRTGSLSEAFF. DNA of the CDR3: TGTGCCAGCTCCCCGAGGACAGGGAGTTTGTCTGAAGCTTTCTTT. The chain uses TRBV18 and TRBJ1-1; 8 bases fit TRBD1. The CDR3 has 15 amino acids. The germline gives CDR1 KGHSH, CDR2 LQKENI. V trimming: 6 bases; J trimming: 6 bases; junction bases outside the gene matches: 12.

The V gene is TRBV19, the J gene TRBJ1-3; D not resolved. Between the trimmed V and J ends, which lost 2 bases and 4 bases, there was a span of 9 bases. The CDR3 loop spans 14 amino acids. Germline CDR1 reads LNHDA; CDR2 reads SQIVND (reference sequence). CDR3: CASSITGRGNTIYF. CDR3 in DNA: TGTGCCAGTAGTATAACCGGGAGGGGAAACACCATATATTTT.

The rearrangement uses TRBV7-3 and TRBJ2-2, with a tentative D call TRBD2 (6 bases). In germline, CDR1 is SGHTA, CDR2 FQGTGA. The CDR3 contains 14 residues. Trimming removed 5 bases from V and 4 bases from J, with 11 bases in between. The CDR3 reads CASSRTGGTGELFF. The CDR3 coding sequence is TGTGCCAGCAGCCGTACCGGGGGCACCGGGGAGCTGTTTTTT.

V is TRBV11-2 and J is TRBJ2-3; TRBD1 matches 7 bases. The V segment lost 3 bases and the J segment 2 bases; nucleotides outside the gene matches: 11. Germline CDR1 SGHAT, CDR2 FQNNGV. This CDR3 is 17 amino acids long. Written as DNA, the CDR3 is TGTGCCAGCAGCTTGGGCCTAAGGGGGCGTACCACAGATACGCAGTATTTT. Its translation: CASSLGLRGRTTDTQYF.

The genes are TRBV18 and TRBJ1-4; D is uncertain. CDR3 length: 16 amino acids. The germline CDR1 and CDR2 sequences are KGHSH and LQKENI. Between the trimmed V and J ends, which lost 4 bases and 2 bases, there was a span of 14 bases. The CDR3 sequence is CASSLRHPGTNEKLFF. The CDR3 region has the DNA TGTGCCAGCTCACTGAGACACCCTGGGACTAATGAAAAACTGTTTTTT. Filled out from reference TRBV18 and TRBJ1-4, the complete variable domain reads NAGVMQNPRHLVRRRGQEARLRCSPMKGHSHVYWYRQLPEEGLKFMVYLQKENIIDESGMPKERFSAEFPKEGPSILRIQQVVRGDSAAYFCASSLRHPGTNEKLFFGSGTQLSVL.

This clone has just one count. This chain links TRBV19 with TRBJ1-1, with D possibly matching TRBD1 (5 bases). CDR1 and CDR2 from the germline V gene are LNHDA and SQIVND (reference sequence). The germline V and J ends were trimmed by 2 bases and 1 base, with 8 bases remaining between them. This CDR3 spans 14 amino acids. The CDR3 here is CASSIRGGNTEAFF. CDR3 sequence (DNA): TGTGCCAGTAGTATACGGGGGGGGAACACTGAAGCTTTCTTT.

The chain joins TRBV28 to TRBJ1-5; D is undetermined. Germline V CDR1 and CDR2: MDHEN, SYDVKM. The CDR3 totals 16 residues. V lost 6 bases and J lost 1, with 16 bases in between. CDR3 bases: TGTGCCAGCAGACCATCCGGTTCGGGGAGCAATCAGCCCCAGCATTTT. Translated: CASRPSGSGSNQPQHF.

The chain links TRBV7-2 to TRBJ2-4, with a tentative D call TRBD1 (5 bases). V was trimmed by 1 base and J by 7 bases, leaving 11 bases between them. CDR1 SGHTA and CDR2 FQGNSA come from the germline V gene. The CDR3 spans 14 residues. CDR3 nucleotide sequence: TGTGCCAGCAGCTTAGATCTCAGGGTGAACATTCAGTACTTC. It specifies CASSLDLRVNIQYF.

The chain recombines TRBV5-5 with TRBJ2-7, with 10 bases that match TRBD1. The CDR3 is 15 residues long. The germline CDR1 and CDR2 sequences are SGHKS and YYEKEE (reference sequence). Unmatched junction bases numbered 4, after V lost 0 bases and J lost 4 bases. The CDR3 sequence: CASSLETGGWYEQYF. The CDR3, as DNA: TGTGCCAGCAGCTTGGAGACAGGGGGCTGGTACGAGCAGTACTTC.

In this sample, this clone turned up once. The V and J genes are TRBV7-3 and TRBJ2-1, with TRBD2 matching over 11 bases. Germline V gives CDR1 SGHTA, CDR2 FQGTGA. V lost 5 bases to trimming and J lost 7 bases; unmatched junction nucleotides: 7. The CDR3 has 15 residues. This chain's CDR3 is CASSALAGGSNEQFF. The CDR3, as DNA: TGTGCCAGCAGCGCTTTAGCGGGGGGGAGTAATGAGCAGTTCTTC. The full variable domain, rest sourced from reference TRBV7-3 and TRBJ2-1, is GAGVSQTPSNKVTEKGKYVELRCDPISGHTALYWYRQSLGQGPEFLIYFQGTGAADDSGLPNDRFFAVRPEGSVSTLKIQRTERGDSAVYLCASSALAGGSNEQFFGPGTRLTVL.

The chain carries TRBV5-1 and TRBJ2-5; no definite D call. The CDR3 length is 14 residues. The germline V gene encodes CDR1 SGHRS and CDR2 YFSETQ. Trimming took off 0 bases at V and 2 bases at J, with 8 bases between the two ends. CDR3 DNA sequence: TGCGCCAGCAGCTTGGCCCCAGGACAAGAGACCCAGTACTTC. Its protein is CASSLAPGQETQYF.

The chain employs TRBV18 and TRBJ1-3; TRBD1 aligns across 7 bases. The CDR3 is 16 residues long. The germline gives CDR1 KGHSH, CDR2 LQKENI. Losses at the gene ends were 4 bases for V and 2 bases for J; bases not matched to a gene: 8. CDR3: CASSQSGTAAGNTIYF. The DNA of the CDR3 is TGTGCCAGCTCACAAAGTGGGACAGCCGCTGGAAACACCATATATTTT.

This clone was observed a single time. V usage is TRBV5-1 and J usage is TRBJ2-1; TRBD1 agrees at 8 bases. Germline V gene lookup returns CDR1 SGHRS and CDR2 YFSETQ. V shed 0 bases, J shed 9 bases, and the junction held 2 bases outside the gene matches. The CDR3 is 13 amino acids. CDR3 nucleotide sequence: TGCGCCAGCAGCTTGGAGACAGGGGTTGAGCAGTTCTTC. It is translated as CASSLETGVEQFF.

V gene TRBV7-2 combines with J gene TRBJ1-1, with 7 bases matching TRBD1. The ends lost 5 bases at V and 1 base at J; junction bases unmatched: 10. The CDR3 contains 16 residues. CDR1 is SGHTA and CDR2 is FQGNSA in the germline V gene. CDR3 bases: TGTGCCAGCAGCCGCTTCGCCGGGACAGAGAACACTGAAGCTTTCTTT. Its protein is CASSRFAGTENTEAFF.